This T cell receptor (beta chain) was identified during a study of blood T cell repertoires in COVID-19. The data were produced by immunoSEQ multiplex PCR, yet TCRdb's version contains in-frame clones alone and is incomplete. The table lists about 360,000 clones, about 80% of them singletons. Trimming removed 1 base from V and 1 base from J; junction bases left unmatched: 5. The CDR3 runs 19 residues. Germline lookup yields CDR1 KGHSH and CDR2 LQKENI. The V and J genes are TRBV18 and TRBJ2-1; 15 positions match TRBD2. The TCR was taken from a human donor with acute or convalescent COVID-19. The donor label of this sample is uncertain. Sample: peripheral blood. CDR3 protein: CASSPRTSGGGNSYNEQFF. In DNA, the CDR3 is TGTGCCAGCTCACCACGGACTAGCGGGGGGGGGAATTCCTACAATGAGCAGTTCTTC.